The T cell receptor (beta chain) under discussion was sequenced for a study of blood T cell repertoires in COVID-19. Turning to the study itself: Acute and convalescent COVID-19 specimens originated in the United States, Italy and Spain. The cDNA or gDNA used as material had been derived from T cells, B-cell-depleted T cells, or PBMCs.

Note on this clone: Within the sample, other DNA sequences also encode this same CDR3.

Germline CDR1 is MDHEN and CDR2 is SYDVKM. Trimming removed 6 bases at V and 8 bases at J, with 13 bases between. The length of the CDR3 is 12 residues. In the authors' workflow: Reference gene primer amplification in the assay estimated nucleated cell counts. TCRdb's table, derived via immunoSEQ multiplex PCR, lists solely in-frame clones and lacks some. D and trimming come from the DNA, and the V and J calls and clone size come from that table. The sample lists about 360,000 clones; roughly four fifths were seen once. The J gene is TRBJ1-2, the V gene TRBV28; no clear D. The receptor was derived from a human donor with acute or convalescent COVID-19. The donor label of this sample is uncertain. Sequenced sample: peripheral blood. CDR3 bases: TGTGCCAGCAGCTCCTACAGAAGCGGCTACACCTTC. Protein: CASSSYRSGYTF.